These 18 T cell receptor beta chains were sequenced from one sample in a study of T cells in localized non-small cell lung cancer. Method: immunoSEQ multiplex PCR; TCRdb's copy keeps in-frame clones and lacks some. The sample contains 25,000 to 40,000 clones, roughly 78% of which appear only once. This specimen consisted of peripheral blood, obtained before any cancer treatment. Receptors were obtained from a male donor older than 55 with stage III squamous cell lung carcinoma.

The CDR3 nucleotides are TGTGCCATCAGCAGGGGAGGCGGAGAGACCCAGTACTTC. Translating gives CAISRGGGETQYF. The chain uses TRBV10-3 and TRBJ2-5, with D perhaps being TRBD1 or TRBD2 (6 bases each). This CDR3 is 13 amino acids long. Germline CDR1 is ENHRY and CDR2 is SYGVKD. The V end lost 6 bases, the J end lost 4 bases, and 12 bases lay between the germline ends.

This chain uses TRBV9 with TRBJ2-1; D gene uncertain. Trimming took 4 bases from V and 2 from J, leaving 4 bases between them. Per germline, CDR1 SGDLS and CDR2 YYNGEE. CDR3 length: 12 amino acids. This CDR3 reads CASSQTYNEQFF. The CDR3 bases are TGTGCCAGCAGCCAAACCTACAATGAGCAGTTCTTC.

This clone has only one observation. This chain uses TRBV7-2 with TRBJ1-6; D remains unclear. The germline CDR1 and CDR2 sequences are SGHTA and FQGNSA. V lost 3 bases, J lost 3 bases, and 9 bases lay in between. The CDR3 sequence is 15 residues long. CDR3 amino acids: CASSFLADYNSPLHF. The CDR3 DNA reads TGTGCCAGCAGCTTTTTAGCTGACTATAATTCACCCCTCCACTTT.

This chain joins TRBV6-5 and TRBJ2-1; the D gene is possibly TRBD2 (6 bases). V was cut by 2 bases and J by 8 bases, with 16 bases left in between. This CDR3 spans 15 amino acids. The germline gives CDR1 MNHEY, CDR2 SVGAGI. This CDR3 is CASSYRGRLLDEQFF. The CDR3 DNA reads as TGTGCCAGCAGTTACCGAGGGAGGCTCCTAGATGAGCAGTTCTTC.

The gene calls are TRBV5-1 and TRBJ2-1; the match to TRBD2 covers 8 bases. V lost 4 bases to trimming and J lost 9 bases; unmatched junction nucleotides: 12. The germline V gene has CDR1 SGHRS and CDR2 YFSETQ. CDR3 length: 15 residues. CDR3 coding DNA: TGCGCCAGCAGCGTAGGAGCGGGAGTCGGCACTGAGCAGTTCTTC. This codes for CASSVGAGVGTEQFF.

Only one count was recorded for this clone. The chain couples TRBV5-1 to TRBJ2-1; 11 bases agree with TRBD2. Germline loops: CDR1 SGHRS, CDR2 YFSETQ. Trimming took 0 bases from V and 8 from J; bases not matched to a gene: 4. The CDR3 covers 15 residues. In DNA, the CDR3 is TGCGCCAGCAGCTTGGAACTAGCGGGAGTGGATGAGCAGTTCTTC. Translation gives CASSLELAGVDEQFF. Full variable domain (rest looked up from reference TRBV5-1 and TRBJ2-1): KAGVTQTPRYLIKTRGQQVTLSCSPISGHRSVSWYQQTPGQGLQFLFEYFSETQRNKGNFPGRFSGRQFSNSRSEMNVSTLELGDSALYLCASSLELAGVDEQFFGPGTRLTVL.

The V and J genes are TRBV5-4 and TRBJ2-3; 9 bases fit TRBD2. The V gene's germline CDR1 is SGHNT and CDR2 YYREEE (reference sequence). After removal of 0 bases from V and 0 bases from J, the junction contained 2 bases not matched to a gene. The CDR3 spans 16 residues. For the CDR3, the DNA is TGTGCCAGCAGCTTGGGGCGGGAGGGAAGCACAGATACGCAGTATTTT. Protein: CASSLGREGSTDTQYF.

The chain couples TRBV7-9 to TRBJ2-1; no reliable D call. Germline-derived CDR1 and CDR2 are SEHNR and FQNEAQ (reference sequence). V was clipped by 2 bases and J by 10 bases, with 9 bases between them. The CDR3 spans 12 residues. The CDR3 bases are TGTGCCAGCAGCTTATCTCTGGACGAGCAGTTCTTC. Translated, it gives CASSLSLDEQFF.

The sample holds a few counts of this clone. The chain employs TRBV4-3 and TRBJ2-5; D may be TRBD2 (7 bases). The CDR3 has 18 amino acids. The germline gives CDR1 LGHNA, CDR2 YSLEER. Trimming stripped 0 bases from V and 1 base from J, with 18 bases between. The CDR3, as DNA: TGCGCCAGCAGCCAAGATCTTCGCGGGGGCGGGCGCCAAGAGACCCAGTACTTC. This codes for CASSQDLRGGGRQETQYF.

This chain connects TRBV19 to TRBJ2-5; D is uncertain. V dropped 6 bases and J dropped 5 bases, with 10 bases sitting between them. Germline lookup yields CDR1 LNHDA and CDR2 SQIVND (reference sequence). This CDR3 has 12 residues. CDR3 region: CASRQSGETQYF. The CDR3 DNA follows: TGTGCCAGTAGGCAGTCCGGGGAGACCCAGTACTTC.

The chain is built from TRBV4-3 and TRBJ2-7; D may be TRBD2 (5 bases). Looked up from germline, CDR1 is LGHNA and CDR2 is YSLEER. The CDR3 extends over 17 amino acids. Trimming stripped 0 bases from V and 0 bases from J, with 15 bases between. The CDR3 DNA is TGCGCCAGCAGCCAAGATCTAGAAGCGGTAAGCTCCTACGAGCAGTACTTC. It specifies CASSQDLEAVSSYEQYF.

In nucleotides, the CDR3 is TGTGCCTGCGGGGACAGGGGGAGGTCGGTCTCCTACGAGCAGTACTTC. It is translated as CACGDRGRSVSYEQYF. V is TRBV30 and J is TRBJ2-7; TRBD1 aligns across 11 bases. The CDR3 is 16 amino acids. Trimming took 6 bases from V and 0 from J; bases not matched to a gene: 10. Germline V gene sequence: CDR1 GTSNPN, CDR2 SVGIG (reference sequence).

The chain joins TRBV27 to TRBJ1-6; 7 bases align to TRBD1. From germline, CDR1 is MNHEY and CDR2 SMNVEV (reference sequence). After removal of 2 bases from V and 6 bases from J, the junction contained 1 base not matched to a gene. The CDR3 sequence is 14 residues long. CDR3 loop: CASSLGTVNSPLHF. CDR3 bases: TGTGCCAGCAGTTTAGGGACAGTTAATTCACCCCTCCACTTT.

CDR3 loop: CASTARSTNEKLFF. In DNA form, the CDR3 reads TGTGCCAGTACCGCCCGGTCAACTAATGAAAAACTGTTTTTT. This rearrangement joins TRBV28 to TRBJ1-4, with D hard to call. Germline CDR1 reads MDHEN; CDR2 reads SYDVKM. The CDR3 spans 14 residues. Trimming took 9 bases from V and 0 from J, leaving 11 bases between them.

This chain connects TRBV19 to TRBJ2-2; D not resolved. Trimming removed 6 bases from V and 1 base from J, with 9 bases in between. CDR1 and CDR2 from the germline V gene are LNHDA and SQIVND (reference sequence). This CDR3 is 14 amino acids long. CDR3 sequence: CASSEWGNTGELFF. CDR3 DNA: TGTGCCAGTAGCGAGTGGGGGAACACCGGGGAGCTGTTTTTT.

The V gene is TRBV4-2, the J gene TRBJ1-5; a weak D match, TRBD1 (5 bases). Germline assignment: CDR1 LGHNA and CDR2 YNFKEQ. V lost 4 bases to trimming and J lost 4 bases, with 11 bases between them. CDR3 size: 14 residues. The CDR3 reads CASSPTGPNQPQHF. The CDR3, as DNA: TGTGCCAGCAGCCCCACAGGCCCGAATCAGCCCCAGCATTTT.

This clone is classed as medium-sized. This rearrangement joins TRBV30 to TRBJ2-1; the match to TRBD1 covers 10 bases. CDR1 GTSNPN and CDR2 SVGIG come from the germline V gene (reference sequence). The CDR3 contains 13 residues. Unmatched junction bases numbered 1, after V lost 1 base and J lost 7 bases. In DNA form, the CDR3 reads TGTGCCTGGAGTGGACAGGGGGCAAATGAGCAGTTCTTC. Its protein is CAWSGQGANEQFF.

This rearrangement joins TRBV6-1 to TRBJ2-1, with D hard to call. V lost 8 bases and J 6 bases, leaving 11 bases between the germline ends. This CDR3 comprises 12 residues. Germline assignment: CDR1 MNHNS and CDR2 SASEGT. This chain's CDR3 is CASLGFLNEQFF. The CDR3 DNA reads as TGTGCCAGCTTGGGCTTCCTCAATGAGCAGTTCTTC.